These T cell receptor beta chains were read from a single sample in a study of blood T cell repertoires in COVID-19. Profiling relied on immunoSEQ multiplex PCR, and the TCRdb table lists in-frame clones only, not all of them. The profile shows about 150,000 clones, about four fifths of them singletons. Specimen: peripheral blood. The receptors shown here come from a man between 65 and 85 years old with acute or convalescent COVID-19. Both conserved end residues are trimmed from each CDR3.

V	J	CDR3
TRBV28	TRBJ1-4	ASSPYSTNEKLF
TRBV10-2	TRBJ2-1	ASSESQRHEQF
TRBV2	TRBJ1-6	ASSRQGSPPLH
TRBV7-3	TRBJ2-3	ASSLRPSGSTDTQY
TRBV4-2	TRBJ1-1	ASSQVTQGNTEAF
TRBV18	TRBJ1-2	ASSPYWRDGYT
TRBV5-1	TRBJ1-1	ASSLFGQALFSAEAF
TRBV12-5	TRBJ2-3	ASGLGDRGSTDTQY
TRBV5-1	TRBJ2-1	ASSSLASNEQF
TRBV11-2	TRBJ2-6	ASSLNPAAGANVLT
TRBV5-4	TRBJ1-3	ASSRGGQGVGNTIY
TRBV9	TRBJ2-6	ASSSEVAGANVLT